These T cell receptor beta chains were read from a single sample in a study of blood T cell repertoires in COVID-19. Measured with immunoSEQ multiplex PCR; TCRdb has only the in-frame clones, and not every one. The sample holds around 140,000 clones, approximately 84% seen once. Sequenced material: PBMCs or T cells enriched from blood (not recorded which). The receptors here all came from a woman between 45 and 60 years old with acute COVID-19. Both conserved end residues are part of each CDR3. The D gene is left open where the match is weak. Only some rows state a clone size, as once, few, many or a class for expanded clones.

17,TRBV3-1/TRBV3-2,once,TRBJ2-1,TRBD2,TGTGCCAGCAGCCAAGGGCGGGGACTAGCGACCTACAATGAGCAGTTCTTC,CASSQGRGLATYNEQFF
15,TRBV3-1/TRBV3-2,NA,TRBJ2-5,TRBD2,TGTGCCAGCAGCCCGCTAGGGCGGGAGGGGGAGACCCAGTACTTC,CASSPLGREGETQYF
13,TRBV7-9,NA,TRBJ2-7,TRBD1,TGTGCCAGCAGTGGACAGGGGCCCTACGAGCAGTACTTC,CASSGQGPYEQYF
13,TRBV7-8,NA,TRBJ1-1,NA,TGTGCCAGCAGCTGGGAGCTGAACACTGAAGCTTTCTTT,CASSWELNTEAFF
13,TRBV10-2,NA,TRBJ1-1,NA,TGCGCCAGCATGCCCCCAGGGTACACTGAAGCTTTCTTT,CASMPPGYTEAFF
15,TRBV11-3,NA,TRBJ2-3,TRBD1,TGTGCCAGCAGCACCGGGACAGGGCTCACAGATACGCAGTATTTT,CASSTGTGLTDTQYF
14,TRBV2,NA,TRBJ2-7,NA,TGTGCCAGCAGTGAGCAGGGGCAGGGGCTCGAGCAGTACTTC,CASSEQGQGLEQYF
15,TRBV9,NA,TRBJ2-5,NA,TGTGCCAGCAGCGGGAGGGGGCGGCACCAAGAGACCCAGTACTTC,CASSGRGRHQETQYF
13,TRBV7-9,NA,TRBJ2-3,TRBD1,TGTGCCAGCAGATGGACAGGGGTGGATACGCAGTATTTT,CASRWTGVDTQYF
16,TRBV7-3,once,TRBJ2-1,TRBD2,TGTGCCAGCAGCTCGACTAGCGGGGGGCTTTCGGTTGAGCAGTTCTTC,CASSSTSGGLSVEQFF
14,TRBV6-5,NA,TRBJ1-5,NA,TGTGCCAGCAGTATAGAGAGGGTCAATCAGCCCCAGCATTTT,CASSIERVNQPQHF